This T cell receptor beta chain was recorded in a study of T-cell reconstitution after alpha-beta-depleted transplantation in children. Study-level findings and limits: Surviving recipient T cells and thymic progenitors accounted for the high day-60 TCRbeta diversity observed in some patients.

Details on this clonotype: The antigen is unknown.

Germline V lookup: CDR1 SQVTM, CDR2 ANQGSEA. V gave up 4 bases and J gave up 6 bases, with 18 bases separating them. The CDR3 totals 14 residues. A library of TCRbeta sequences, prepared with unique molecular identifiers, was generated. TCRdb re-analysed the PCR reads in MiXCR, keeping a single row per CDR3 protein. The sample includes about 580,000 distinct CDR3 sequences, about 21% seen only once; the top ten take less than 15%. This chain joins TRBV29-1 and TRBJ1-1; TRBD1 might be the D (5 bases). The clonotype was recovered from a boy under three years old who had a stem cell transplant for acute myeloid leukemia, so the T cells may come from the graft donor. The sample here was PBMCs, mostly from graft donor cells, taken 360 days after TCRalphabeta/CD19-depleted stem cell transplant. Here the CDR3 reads CSVGVRDSASEAFF. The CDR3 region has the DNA TGCAGCGTTGGGGTCCGGGACTCTGCGTCTGAAGCTTTCTTT.